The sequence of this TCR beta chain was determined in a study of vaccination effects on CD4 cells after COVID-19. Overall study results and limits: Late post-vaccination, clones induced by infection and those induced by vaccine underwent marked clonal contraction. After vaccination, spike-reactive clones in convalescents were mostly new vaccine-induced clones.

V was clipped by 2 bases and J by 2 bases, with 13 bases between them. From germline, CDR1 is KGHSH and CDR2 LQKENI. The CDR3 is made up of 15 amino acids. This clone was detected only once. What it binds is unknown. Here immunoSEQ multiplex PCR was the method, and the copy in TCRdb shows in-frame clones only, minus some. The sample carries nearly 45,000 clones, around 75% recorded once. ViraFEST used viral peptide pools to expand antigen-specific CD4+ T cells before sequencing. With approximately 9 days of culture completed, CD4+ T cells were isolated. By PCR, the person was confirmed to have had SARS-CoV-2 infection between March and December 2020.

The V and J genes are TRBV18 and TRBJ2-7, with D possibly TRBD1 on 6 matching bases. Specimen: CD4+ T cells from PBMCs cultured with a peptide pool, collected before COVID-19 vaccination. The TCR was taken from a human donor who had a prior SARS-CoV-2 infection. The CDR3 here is CASSPGVDRPYEQYF. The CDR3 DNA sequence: TGTGCCAGCTCACCAGGCGTGGACAGACCCTACGAGCAGTACTTC. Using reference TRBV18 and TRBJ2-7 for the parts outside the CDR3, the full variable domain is NAGVMQNPRHLVRRRGQEARLRCSPMKGHSHVYWYRQLPEEGLKFMVYLQKENIIDESGMPKERFSAEFPKEGPSILRIQQVVRGDSAAYFCASSPGVDRPYEQYFGPGTRLTVT.